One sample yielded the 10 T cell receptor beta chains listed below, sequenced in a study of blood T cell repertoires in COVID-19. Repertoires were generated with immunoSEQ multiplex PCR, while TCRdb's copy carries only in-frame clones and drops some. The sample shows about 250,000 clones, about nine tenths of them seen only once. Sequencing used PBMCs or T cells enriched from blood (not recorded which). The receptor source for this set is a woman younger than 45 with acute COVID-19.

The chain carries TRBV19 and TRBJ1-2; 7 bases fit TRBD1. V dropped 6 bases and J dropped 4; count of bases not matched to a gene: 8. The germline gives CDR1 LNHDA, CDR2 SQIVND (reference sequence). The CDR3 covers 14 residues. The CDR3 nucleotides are TGTGCCAGTAGCGCTCGGACAGGCGGCTATGGCTACACCTTC. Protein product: CASSARTGGYGYTF. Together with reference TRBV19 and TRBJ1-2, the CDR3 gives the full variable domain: DGGITQSPKYLFRKEGQNVTLSCEQNLNHDAMYWYRQDPGQGLRLIYYSQIVNDFQKGDIAEGYSVSREKKESFPLTVTSAQKNPTAFYLCASSARTGGYGYTFGSGTRLTVV.

This CDR3 is CAWPPLQGLSQPQHF. As DNA, the CDR3 is TGTGCCTGGCCCCCCCTCCAGGGCTTGAGTCAGCCCCAGCATTTT. The chain carries TRBV30 and TRBJ1-5; D might be TRBD1 (5 bases). Deletions cut 5 bases from V and 6 bases from J, with 20 bases between. CDR1 is GTSNPN, CDR2 SVGIG, per germline (reference sequence). The CDR3 totals 15 residues.

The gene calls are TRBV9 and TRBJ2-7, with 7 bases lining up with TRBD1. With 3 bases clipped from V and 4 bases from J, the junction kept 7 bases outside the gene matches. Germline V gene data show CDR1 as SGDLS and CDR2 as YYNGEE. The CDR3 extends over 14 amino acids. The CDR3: CASSAGDSGYEQYF. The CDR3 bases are TGTGCCAGCAGCGCTGGGGACAGTGGATACGAGCAGTACTTC.

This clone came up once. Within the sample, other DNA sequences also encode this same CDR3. CDR3 residues: CASSRTGLETQYF. The CDR3 bases are TGTGCCAGCAGTAGGACAGGGCTAGAGACCCAGTACTTC. The chain uses TRBV6-5 and TRBJ2-5; 8 nucleotides agree with TRBD1. This CDR3 has 13 amino acids. The germline V gene has CDR1 MNHEY and CDR2 SVGAGI. J was trimmed by 4 bases and V by 5 bases; bases with no gene match: 3.

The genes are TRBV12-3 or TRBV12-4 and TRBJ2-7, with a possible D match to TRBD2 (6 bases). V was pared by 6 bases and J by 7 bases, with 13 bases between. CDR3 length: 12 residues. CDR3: CASSPGESEQYF. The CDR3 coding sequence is TGTGCCAGCAGCCCGGGGGAGTCAGAGCAGTACTTC.

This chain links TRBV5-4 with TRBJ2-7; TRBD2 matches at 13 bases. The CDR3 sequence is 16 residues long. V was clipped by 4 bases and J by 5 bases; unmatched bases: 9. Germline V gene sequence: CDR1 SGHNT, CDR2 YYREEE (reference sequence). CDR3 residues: CASSLTSGRRFDEQYF. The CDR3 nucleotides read TGTGCCAGCAGCCTGACTAGCGGGAGGCGTTTCGACGAGCAGTACTTC.

DNA of the CDR3: TGTGCCAGCAGTGCTCTCGGACAGCCCTACGAGCAGTACTTC. Amino acids: CASSALGQPYEQYF. The V gene is TRBV6-2 or TRBV6-3, the J gene TRBJ2-7, with D tentatively TRBD1 (6 bases). CDR1 and CDR2 from the germline V gene are MNHEY and SVGEGT. Trimming pared 5 bases from V and 2 bases from J, leaving 13 bases between. The CDR3 contains 14 residues.

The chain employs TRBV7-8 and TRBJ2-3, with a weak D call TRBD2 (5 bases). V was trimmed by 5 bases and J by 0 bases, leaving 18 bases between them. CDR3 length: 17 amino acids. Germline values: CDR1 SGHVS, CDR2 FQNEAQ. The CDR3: CASSRRTGLSSTDTQYF. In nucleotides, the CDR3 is TGTGCCAGCAGCCGCCGGACTGGACTTTCTAGCACAGATACGCAGTATTTT.

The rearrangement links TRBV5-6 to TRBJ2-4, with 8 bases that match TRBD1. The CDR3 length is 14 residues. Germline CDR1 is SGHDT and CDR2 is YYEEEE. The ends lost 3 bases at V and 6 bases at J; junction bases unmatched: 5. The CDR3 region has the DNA TGTGCCAGCAGCTCGGGACAGGTTTCAAACATTCAGTACTTC. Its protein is CASSSGQVSNIQYF.

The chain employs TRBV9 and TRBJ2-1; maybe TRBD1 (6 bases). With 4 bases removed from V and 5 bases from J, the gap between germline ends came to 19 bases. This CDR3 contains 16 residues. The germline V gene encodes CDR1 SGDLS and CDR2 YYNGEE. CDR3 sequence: CASSIQGSHNHNEQFF. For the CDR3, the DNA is TGTGCCAGCAGCATACAGGGCTCTCACAACCACAATGAGCAGTTCTTC.